This is a list of T cell receptor beta chains from one sample in a study of OX40 agonist ivuxolimab in advanced cancers. The repertoire was sequenced with immunoSEQ multiplex PCR; TCRdb's copy has only in-frame clones and lacks some. The sample has approximately 74,000 clones; about nine tenths are singletons. Sequencing was performed on CD4+ or CD8+ T cells sorted from blood, taken in a trial of the OX40 agonist ivuxolimab. The receptors come from an adult with an advanced solid tumor such as melanoma, head and neck, liver or kidney cancer. Each CDR3 is given with its conserved first and last residue. Clone size is given for some rows only: seen once, a few or many times, or a class if the clone is expanded.

clone size,V gene,CDR3 protein
.,TRBV5-1,CASSFGTGGGSSYEQYF
.,TRBV5-5,CASSWASGQGIGNTIYF
few,TRBV10-1,CASSVRVGGELFF
.,TRBV2,CATQREWGETQYF
.,TRBV7-2,CASSLSETGHEQFF
.,TRBV11-2,CASSGAGSLNTEAFF
.,TRBV7-2,CASSRSTVNSIGQETQYF
.,TRBV4-2,CASSQARSYNEQFF
.,TRBV19,CASSSPGQGKYGYTF
.,TRBV27,CASRKGGASNQPQHF
.,TRBV7-9,CASSLRGDGYTF
.,TRBV28,CASSNIPGQGHYGYTF
.,TRBV19,CASRTTVNSGANVLTF
.,TRBV6-6,CASSYSRRNTEAFF
once,TRBV11-3,CASSTSRGQGLVFDETQYF
.,TRBV27,CASSYTTGYNNEQFF
.,TRBV11-2,CASSLEWTASYEQYF
.,TRBV19,CASSPGGVYEQYF
once,TRBV21-1,CASSPRDRAAGTEAFF
.,TRBV7-9,CASSLALSGRADTQYF
.,TRBV27,CASSSRTSGGYYEQYF
.,TRBV19,CASSMTGSTDTQYF
.,TRBV29-1,CSARTGGMNTEAFF
.,TRBV27,CASSLVSSYNEQFF
.,TRBV19,CASSVQGDTEAFF
.,TRBV28,CASSVVTSGTLFNTQYF
.,TRBV7-9,CASSFTGEKLFF
.,TRBV29-1,CSVRPQNTEAFF
.,TRBV7-2,CASSPGTANYGYTF
once,TRBV5-1,CASSHGTLNQETQYF
.,TRBV6-6,CASSYGQELAKNIQYF
.,TRBV7-6,CASSLDTGTSGEQFF